Listed below are T cell receptor beta chains from one sample, sequenced in a study of T-cell reconstitution after alpha-beta-depleted transplantation in children. TCRdb redid the calling of the PCR reads with MiXCR, one entry per CDR3 protein. The table shows 400,000 to 550,000 distinct CDR3 sequences, with approximately 10% occurring only once. The material sequenced was PBMCs, taken before TCRalphabeta/CD19-depleted stem cell transplant. These receptors were obtained from a child aged 2 to 10 with inherited bone marrow failure, due to receive a stem cell transplant. CDR3s include the opening cysteine and the closing phenylalanine or tryptophan. D genes are given only for firm matches. Expanded clones are given a class, and other clones once, few, many or no size at all.

j_call d_call clone_size v_call cdr3_nt cdr3_aa
TRBJ2-7 - many TRBV10-2 TGCGCCAGCAGGCCCGTGGGCCTCTACGAGCAGTACTTC CASRPVGLYEQYF
TRBJ2-2 TRBD1 few TRBV27 TGTGCCAGCAGTTTATGGGACAGGGCGAGAACCGGGGAGCTGTTTTTT CASSLWDRARTGELFF
TRBJ2-7 TRBD2 many TRBV12-3/TRBV12-4 TGTGCCAGCAGTGAAGCGGGAGAGCACGAGCAGTACTTC CASSEAGEHEQYF
TRBJ2-1 - many TRBV29-1 TGCAGCGTTGAAGAGTGGGACCGGGGTGAGCAGTTCTTC CSVEEWDRGEQFF
TRBJ2-1 TRBD2 many TRBV4-2 TGTGCCAGCAGCCAACATTCTAGCGGGAGTTCCTACAATGAGCAGTTCTTC CASSQHSSGSSYNEQFF
TRBJ1-5 TRBD1 many TRBV6-2/TRBV6-3 TGTGCCAGCAGCTCGGGACAGGGCGATCAGCCCCAGCATTTT CASSSGQGDQPQHF
TRBJ1-5 - few TRBV18 TGTGCCAGCTCACCACTTAGGGGAAGCAATCAGCCCCAGCATTTT CASSPLRGSNQPQHF
TRBJ2-7 TRBD1 few TRBV20-1 TGCAGTGCTAGCGCTTTGGGACAGAACTCCTACGAGCAGTACTTC CSASALGQNSYEQYF
TRBJ2-6 - many TRBV18 TGTGCCAGCTCACGCGTCGCGGGGGCCAACGTCCTGACTTTC CASSRVAGANVLTF
TRBJ2-4 TRBD2 many TRBV2 TGTGCCAGCAGGCCCTGGACTAGCGGGATACGGAGCAAAAACATTCAGTACTTC CASRPWTSGIRSKNIQYF
TRBJ1-1 - many TRBV10-3 TGTGCCATCAGTAACCAGACTGAAGCTTTCTTT CAISNQTEAFF
TRBJ2-7 TRBD1 many TRBV27 TGTGCCAGCAGTTTACGGGACAGGGGCCACGAGCAGTACTTC CASSLRDRGHEQYF
TRBJ2-1 - many TRBV4-2 TGTGCCAGCAGCCAGGGACCAGCCCGGCAGTTCTTC CASSQGPARQFF
TRBJ1-1 - many TRBV19 TGTGCCAGTATAACAGGGAACACTGAAGCTTTCTTT CASITGNTEAFF
TRBJ2-1 TRBD2 many TRBV11-3 TGTGCCAGCAGCTTAGGGTCCGGGACTAGCGGGCCCCTCTCCTACAATGAGCAGTTCTTC CASSLGSGTSGPLSYNEQFF
TRBJ1-2 - many TRBV7-9 TGTGCCAGCAGCTTAGGGCCGGGACACCGGGGCTACACCTTC CASSLGPGHRGYTF
TRBJ1-2 TRBD1 many TRBV5-4 TGTGCCAGCAGTTTGACAGGGACTAACTATGGCTACACCTTC CASSLTGTNYGYTF
TRBJ2-5 - few TRBV12-3/TRBV12-4 TGTGCCAGCCGAAAATCGGGCACACAAGAGACCCAGTACTTC CASRKSGTQETQYF
TRBJ1-2 - - TRBV9 TGTGCCAGCAGCGTAGGTCCAAACAACTATGGCTACACCTTC CASSVGPNNYGYTF
TRBJ2-1 - many TRBV12-3/TRBV12-4 TGTGCCAGCAGTTTAGGTCTCTTCTCCTACAATGAGCAGTTCTTC CASSLGLFSYNEQFF
TRBJ2-7 TRBD2 few TRBV20-1 TGCAGTGCTAGAGATTGGGGACTAAGTCTCCCCGAGCAGTACTTC CSARDWGLSLPEQYF
TRBJ2-1 TRBD2 many TRBV12-3/TRBV12-4 TGTGCCAGCAGTTCGACTAGCCGGAATGAGCAGTTCTTC CASSSTSRNEQFF
TRBJ1-2 - - TRBV30 TGTGCCTGGAGTGGTTATTTGGGGGGAACCGGCACCTTC CAWSGYLGGTGTF
TRBJ2-1 - many TRBV12-3/TRBV12-4 TGTGCCAGCAGTTTGGTTCGGGCCGTGACTAGAGTAAATGAGCAGTTCTTC CASSLVRAVTRVNEQFF
TRBJ2-1 TRBD2 many TRBV12-3/TRBV12-4 TGTGCCAGCAGTCCTCACGGGGGAGGGGATTACAATGAGCAGTTCTTC CASSPHGGGDYNEQFF
TRBJ2-3 - many TRBV5-1 TGCGCCAGCAGTATAGGGGCCCAGGGTACGCAGTATTTT CASSIGAQGTQYF
TRBJ2-5 - many TRBV29-1 TGCAGCGTTGAATACGAGGGCCGGGAAACGCCGGTGGAGACCCAGTACTTC CSVEYEGRETPVETQYF
TRBJ2-1 TRBD1 - TRBV3-1 TGTGCCAGCAGCCAAGTTCGGACGGGACAGGGGTTTAACAATGAGCAGTTCTTC CASSQVRTGQGFNNEQFF
TRBJ2-1 - - TRBV14 TGTGCCAGCAGCCCCTCGGCGGGACCTAGATACAATGAGCAGTTCTTC CASSPSAGPRYNEQFF
TRBJ2-1 - - TRBV14 TGTGCCAGCAGCGACCCCAGAAGCCACAACAATCAGTTCTTC CASSDPRSHNNQFF